Listed below are T cell receptor beta chains from one sample, sequenced in a study of shared clonotypes between healthy human individuals. Assay used: immunoSEQ multiplex PCR; TCRdb lists only in-frame clones, some missing. The sample yields 2 million to 2.5 million clones, 93% seen once. Sequenced sample: naive CD4+ T cells from PBMCs. These receptors came from a man between 18 and 35 years old in good health. Some clones in this sample may be carry-over from other donors' samples. The CDR3 runs from the conserved cysteine through the conserved F or W. D genes are given only for firm matches. Some rows have no size entry. The others give once, few or many, or a class for an expanded clone.

cdr3_aa cdr3_nt j_call d_call clone_size cdr3_length v_call
CASSLETSQNEKLFF TGTGCCAGCAGCTTAGAAACGTCGCAGAATGAAAAACTGTTTTTT TRBJ1-4 - - 15 TRBV7-6
CASSARDSQTSGRYNEQFF TGTGCCAGCAGCGCCCGGGACAGCCAGACTAGCGGACGCTACAATGAGCAGTTCTTC TRBJ2-1 TRBD2 - 19 TRBV9
CASRPQGGAEAFF TGTGCCAGCAGACCACAGGGCGGAGCTGAAGCTTTCTTT TRBJ1-1 - few 13 TRBV6-5
CAISEQWTSGPTGELFF TGTGCCATCAGTGAGCAATGGACTAGCGGACCCACCGGGGAGCTGTTTTTT TRBJ2-2 TRBD2 - 17 TRBV10-3
CSVPVGLATDTQYF TGCAGCGTACCTGTGGGACTAGCCACAGATACGCAGTATTTT TRBJ2-3 TRBD2 - 14 TRBV29-1
CASRGQLREQFF TGTGCCAGCAGGGGCCAGCTTAGGGAGCAGTTCTTC TRBJ2-1 - - 12 TRBV28
CASRGISGRYYEQFF TGTGCCAGCAGGGGCATAAGCGGGAGGTATTATGAGCAGTTCTTC TRBJ2-1 TRBD2 once 15 TRBV11-2
CSVGPTQETQYF TGCAGCGTTGGTCCGACCCAAGAGACCCAGTACTTC TRBJ2-5 - - 12 TRBV29-1
CASSPDSQPQHF TGTGCCAGCTCTCCTGACAGTCAGCCCCAGCATTTT TRBJ1-5 - few 12 TRBV18
CASSYRLDRTVGYRTEAFF TGTGCCAGCAGCTACCGACTAGACCGGACAGTGGGGTACCGGACTGAAGCTTTCTTT TRBJ1-1 - - 19 TRBV7-8
CASSPRPGANVLTF TGTGCCAGTTCCCCCCGGCCTGGGGCCAACGTCCTGACTTTC TRBJ2-6 - once 14 TRBV19
CASSFGSGNQPQHF TGTGCCAGCAGCTTTGGTTCAGGGAATCAGCCCCAGCATTTT TRBJ1-5 - - 14 TRBV5-8
CASKLQGAVTGKLFF TGTGCCAGCAAGTTACAGGGGGCTGTAACTGGAAAACTGTTTTTT TRBJ1-4 TRBD1 once 15 TRBV6-5
CASSLAGTGNNSPLHF TGCGCCAGCAGCTTGGCCGGGACAGGGAATAATTCACCCCTCCACTTT TRBJ1-6 TRBD1 - 16 TRBV5-1
CASSTRTSGRGHEQYF TGTGCCAGCAGCACAAGGACTAGCGGGAGAGGCCACGAGCAGTACTTC TRBJ2-7 - - 16 TRBV21-1
CASSLDPGTATYNEQFF TGTGCCAGCAGCTTAGATCCCGGGACAGCGACCTACAATGAGCAGTTCTTC TRBJ2-1 TRBD1 - 17 TRBV11-3
CASSRGANTEAFF TGTGCCAGCAGTCGCGGAGCGAACACTGAAGCTTTCTTT TRBJ1-1 - - 13 TRBV27
CASSTGGGGQPQHF TGTGCCAGCAGCACAGGGGGCGGAGGACAGCCCCAGCATTTT TRBJ1-5 TRBD1 once 14 TRBV25-1
CASSFLLNTGELFF TGTGCCAGCAGCTTTCTTCTGAACACCGGGGAGCTGTTTTTT TRBJ2-2 - - 14 TRBV7-2
CASSHRTSGNAYEQYF TGCGCCAGCAGCCACAGAACTAGCGGGAATGCCTACGAGCAGTACTTC TRBJ2-7 TRBD2 - 16 TRBV4-1
CASRPVPNSYNEQFF TGTGCCAGCAGACCGGTCCCCAACTCCTACAATGAGCAGTTCTTC TRBJ2-1 - - 15 TRBV6-1
CASNLSGIGGGTEQFF TGTGCCAGCAACCTTAGCGGGATAGGAGGTGGCACTGAGCAGTTCTTC TRBJ2-1 TRBD2 - 16 TRBV28
CASSLVYWGTDTQYF TGTGCCAGCAGCTTGGTGTATTGGGGCACAGATACGCAGTATTTT TRBJ2-3 - - 15 TRBV7-2
CASRWGEAYEQYF TGTGCCAGCAGGTGGGGGGAAGCCTACGAGCAGTACTTC TRBJ2-7 - once 13 TRBV6-1
CASSRYLGQLITEAFF TGTGCCAGCAGCCGCTACTTGGGACAGCTTATTACTGAAGCTTTCTTT TRBJ1-1 TRBD1 - 16 TRBV13
CASTPRNTEAFF TGTGCCAGCACACCGAGGAACACTGAAGCTTTCTTT TRBJ1-1 - few 12 TRBV28